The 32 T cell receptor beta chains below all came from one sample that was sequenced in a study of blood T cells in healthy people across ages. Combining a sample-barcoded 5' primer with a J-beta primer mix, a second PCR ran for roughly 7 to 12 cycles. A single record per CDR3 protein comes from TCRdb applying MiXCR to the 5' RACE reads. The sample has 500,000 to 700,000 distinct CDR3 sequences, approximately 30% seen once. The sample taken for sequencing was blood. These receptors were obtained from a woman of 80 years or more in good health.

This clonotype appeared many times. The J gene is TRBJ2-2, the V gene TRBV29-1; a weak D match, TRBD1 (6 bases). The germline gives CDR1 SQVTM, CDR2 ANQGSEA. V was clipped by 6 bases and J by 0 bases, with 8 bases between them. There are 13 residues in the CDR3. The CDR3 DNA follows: TGCAGCGTGGACAGTACGAACACCGGGGAGCTGTTTTTT. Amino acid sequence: CSVDSTNTGELFF.

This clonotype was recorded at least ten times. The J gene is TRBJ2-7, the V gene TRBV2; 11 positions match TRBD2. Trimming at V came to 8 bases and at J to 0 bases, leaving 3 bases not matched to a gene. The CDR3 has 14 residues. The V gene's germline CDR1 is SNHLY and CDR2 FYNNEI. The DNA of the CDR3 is TGTGCCAGCCTAGCGGGGGGCGTCTCCTACGAGCAGTACTTC. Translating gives CASLAGGVSYEQYF.

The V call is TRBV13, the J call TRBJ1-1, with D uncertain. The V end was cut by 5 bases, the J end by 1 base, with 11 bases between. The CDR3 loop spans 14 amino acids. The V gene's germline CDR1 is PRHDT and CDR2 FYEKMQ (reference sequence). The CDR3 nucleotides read TGTGCCAGCAGCCACAAACGAACGAACACTGAAGCTTTCTTT. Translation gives CASSHKRTNTEAFF.

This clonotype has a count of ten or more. The CDR3 bases are TGTGCCAGCAGCTCTGACAGCAACTATGGCTACACCTTC. Its translation is CASSSDSNYGYTF. V and J are TRBV9 and TRBJ1-2; D perhaps matches TRBD1 (5 bases). Germline lookup yields CDR1 SGDLS and CDR2 YYNGEE. The CDR3 runs to 13 residues. The V end lost 4 bases, the J end lost 2 bases, and 9 bases lay between the germline ends. Using reference TRBV9 and TRBJ1-2 for the parts outside the CDR3, the full variable domain is DSGVTQTPKHLITATGQRVTLRCSPRSGDLSVYWYQQSLDQGLQFLIQYYNGEERAKGNILERFSAQQFPDLHSELNLSSLELGDSALYFCASSSDSNYGYTFGSGTRLTVV.

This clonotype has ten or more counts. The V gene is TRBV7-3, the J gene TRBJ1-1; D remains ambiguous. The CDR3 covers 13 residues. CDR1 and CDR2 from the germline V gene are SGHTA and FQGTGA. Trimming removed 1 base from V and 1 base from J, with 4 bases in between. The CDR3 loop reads CASSLSSNTEAFF. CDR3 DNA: TGTGCCAGCAGCTTAAGCTCGAACACTGAAGCTTTCTTT.

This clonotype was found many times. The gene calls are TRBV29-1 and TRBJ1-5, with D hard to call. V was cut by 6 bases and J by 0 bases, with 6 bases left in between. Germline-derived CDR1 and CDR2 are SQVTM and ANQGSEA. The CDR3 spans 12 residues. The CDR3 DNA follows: TGCAGCGTGTCTAATAGCAATCAGCCCCAGCATTTT. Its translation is CSVSNSNQPQHF.

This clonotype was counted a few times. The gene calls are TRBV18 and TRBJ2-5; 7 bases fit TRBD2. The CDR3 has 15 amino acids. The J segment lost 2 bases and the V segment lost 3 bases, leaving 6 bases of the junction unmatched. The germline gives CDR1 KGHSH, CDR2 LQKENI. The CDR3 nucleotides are TGTGCCAGCTCACCTCTAGCGGCAGAACAAGAGACCCAGTACTTC. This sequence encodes CASSPLAAEQETQYF.

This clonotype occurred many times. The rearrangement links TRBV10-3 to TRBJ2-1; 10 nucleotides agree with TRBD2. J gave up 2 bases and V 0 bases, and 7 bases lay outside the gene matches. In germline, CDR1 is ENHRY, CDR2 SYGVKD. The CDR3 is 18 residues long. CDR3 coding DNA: TGTGCCATCAGTGAGTCTCCAGCGGGGGGGGGCCCCTACAATGAGCAGTTCTTC. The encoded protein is CAISESPAGGGPYNEQFF.

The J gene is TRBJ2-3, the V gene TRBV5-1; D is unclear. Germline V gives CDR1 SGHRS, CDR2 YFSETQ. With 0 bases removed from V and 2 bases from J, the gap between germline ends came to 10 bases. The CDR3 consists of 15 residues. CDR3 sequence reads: CASSLGPVSTDTQYF. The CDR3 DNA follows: TGCGCCAGCAGCTTGGGCCCCGTATCCACAGATACGCAGTATTTT.

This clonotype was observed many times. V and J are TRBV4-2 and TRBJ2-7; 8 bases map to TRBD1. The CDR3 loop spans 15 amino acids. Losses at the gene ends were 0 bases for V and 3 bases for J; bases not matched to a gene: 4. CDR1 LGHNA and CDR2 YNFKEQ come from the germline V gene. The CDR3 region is CASSQDGQGGYEQYF. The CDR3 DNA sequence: TGTGCCAGCAGCCAAGACGGACAGGGAGGCTACGAGCAGTACTTC.

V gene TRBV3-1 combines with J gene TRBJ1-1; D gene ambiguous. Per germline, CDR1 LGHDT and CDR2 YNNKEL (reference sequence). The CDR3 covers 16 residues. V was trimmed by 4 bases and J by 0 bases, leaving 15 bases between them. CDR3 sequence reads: CASSPYGGPMNTEAFF. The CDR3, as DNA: TGTGCCAGCAGCCCTTACGGAGGGCCGATGAACACTGAAGCTTTCTTT.

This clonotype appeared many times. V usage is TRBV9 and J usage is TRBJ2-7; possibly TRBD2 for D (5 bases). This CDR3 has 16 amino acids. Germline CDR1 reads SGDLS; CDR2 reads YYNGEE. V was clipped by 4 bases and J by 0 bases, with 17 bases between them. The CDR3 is CASSTSQDLASYEQYF. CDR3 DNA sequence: TGTGCCAGCAGCACCTCCCAGGACCTAGCCTCCTACGAGCAGTACTTC.

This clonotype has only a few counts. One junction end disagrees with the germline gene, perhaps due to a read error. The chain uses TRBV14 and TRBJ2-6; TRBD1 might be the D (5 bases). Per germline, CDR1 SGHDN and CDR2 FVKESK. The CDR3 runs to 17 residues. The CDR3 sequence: CASSQWVQFSGANVRTF. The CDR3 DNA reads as TGTGCCAGCAGCCAATGGGTACAGTTCTCTGGGGCCAACGTCCGGACTTTC.

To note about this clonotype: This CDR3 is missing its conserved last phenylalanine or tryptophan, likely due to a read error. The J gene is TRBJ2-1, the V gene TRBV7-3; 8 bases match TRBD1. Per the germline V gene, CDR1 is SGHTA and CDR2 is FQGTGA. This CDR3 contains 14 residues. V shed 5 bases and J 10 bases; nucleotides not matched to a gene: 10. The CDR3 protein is CASSLLGQGSEQFC. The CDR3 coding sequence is TGTGCCAGCAGCCTCCTTGGACAGGGTAGCGAGCAGTTCTGC.

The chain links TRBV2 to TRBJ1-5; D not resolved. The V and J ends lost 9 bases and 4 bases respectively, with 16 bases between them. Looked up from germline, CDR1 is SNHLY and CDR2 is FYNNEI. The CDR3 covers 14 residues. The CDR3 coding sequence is TGTGCCAGTGCGACGGAGACTCTTAATCAGCCCCAGCATTTT. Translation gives CASATETLNQPQHF.

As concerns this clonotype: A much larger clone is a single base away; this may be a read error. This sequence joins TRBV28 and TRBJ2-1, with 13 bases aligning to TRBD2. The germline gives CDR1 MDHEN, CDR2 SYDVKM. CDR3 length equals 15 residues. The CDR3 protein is CASSSTSGGAGERFF. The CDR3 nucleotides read TGTGCCAGCAGTTCAACTAGCGGGGGGGCCGGTGAGCGGTTCTTC.

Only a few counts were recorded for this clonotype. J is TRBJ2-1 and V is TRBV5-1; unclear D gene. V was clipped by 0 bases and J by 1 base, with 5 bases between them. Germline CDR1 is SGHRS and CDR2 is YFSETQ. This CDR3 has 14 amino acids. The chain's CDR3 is CASSLERSYNEQFF. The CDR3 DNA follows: TGCGCCAGCAGCTTGGAACGGTCCTACAATGAGCAGTTCTTC.

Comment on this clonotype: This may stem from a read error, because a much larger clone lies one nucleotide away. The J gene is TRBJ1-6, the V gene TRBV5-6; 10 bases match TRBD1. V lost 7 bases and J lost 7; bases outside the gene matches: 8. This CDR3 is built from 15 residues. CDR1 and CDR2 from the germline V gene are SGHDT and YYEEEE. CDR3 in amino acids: CASGAGTGDNSPLHF. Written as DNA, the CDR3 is TGTGCCAGCGGCGCCGGGACAGGGGACAATTCACCCCTCCACTTT.

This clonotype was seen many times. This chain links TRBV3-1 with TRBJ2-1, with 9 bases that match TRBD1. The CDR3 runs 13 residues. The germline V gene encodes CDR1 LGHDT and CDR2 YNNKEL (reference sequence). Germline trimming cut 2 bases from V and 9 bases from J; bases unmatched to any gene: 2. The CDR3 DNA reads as TGTGCCAGCAGCCAACGGACAGGGGTTGAGCAGTTCTTC. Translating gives CASSQRTGVEQFF.

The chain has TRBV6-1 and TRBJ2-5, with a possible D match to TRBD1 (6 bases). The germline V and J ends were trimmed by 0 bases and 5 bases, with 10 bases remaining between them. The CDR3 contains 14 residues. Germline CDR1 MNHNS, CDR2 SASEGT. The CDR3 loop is CASSEAWGRETQYF. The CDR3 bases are TGTGCCAGCAGTGAAGCGTGGGGGCGGGAGACCCAGTACTTC.

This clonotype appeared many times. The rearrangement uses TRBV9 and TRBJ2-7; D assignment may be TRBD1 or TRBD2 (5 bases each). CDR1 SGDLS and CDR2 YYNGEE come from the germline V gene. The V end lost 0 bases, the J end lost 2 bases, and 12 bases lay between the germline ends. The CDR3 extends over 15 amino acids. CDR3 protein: CASSVGVGATYEQYF. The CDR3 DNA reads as TGTGCCAGCAGCGTAGGGGTCGGGGCCACCTACGAGCAGTACTTC.

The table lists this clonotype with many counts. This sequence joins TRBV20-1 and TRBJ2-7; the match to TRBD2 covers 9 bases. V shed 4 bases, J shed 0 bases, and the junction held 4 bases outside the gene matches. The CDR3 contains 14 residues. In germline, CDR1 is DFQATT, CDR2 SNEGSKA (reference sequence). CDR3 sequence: CSATQRGVSYEQYF. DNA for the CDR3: TGCAGTGCTACCCAGCGGGGGGTCTCCTACGAGCAGTACTTC.

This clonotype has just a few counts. CDR3 nucleotides: TGTGCCAGCAGTGAAGGGACAGGGGGCCGGTCACTGAACGCTTTCTTT. Its translation: CASSEGTGGRSLNAFF. The V and J genes are TRBV25-1 and TRBJ1-1; 12 bases line up with TRBD1. Germline CDR1 MGHDK, CDR2 SYGVNS. The V and J ends lost 2 bases and 11 bases, in that order; junction bases with no gene match: 12. The CDR3 totals 16 residues.

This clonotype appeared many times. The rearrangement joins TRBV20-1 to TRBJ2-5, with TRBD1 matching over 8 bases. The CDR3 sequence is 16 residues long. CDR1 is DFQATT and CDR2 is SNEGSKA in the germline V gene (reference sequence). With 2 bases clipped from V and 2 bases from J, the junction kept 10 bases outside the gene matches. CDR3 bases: TGCAGTGCTAGAAAAACCCTTGACAGGGGACAAGAGACCCAGTACTTC. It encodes CSARKTLDRGQETQYF.

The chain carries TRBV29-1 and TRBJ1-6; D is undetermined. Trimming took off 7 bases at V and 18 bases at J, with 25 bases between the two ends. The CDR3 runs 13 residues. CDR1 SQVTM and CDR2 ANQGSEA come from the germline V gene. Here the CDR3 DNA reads TGCAGCGGTCCCGATCTACAAGTTGCATCCCCCCACTTT. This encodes CSGPDLQVASPHF.

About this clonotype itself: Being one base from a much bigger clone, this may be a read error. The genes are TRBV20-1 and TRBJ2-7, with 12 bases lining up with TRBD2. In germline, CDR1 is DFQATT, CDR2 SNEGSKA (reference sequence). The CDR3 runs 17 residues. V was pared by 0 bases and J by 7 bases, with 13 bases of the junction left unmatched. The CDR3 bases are TGCAGTGCTAGAGAGCAGGTGACTAGCGGGGGCTACAATGAGCAGTACTTC. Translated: CSAREQVTSGGYNEQYF.

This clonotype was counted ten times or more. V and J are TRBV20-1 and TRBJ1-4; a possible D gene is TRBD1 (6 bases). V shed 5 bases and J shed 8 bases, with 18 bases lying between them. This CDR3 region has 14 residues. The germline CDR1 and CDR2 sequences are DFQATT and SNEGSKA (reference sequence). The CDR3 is CSAGGQPQKEKLFF. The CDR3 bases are TGCAGTGCTGGGGGGCAGCCCCAGAAGGAAAAACTGTTTTTT.

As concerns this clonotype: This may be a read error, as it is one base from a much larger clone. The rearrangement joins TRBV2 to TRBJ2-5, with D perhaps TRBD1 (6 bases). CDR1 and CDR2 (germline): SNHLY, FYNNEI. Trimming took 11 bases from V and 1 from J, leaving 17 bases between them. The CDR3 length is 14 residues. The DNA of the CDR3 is TGTGCCGTGCAGGAAGTACAGGGCCAAGAGACCCAGTACTTC. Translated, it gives CAVQEVQGQETQYF.

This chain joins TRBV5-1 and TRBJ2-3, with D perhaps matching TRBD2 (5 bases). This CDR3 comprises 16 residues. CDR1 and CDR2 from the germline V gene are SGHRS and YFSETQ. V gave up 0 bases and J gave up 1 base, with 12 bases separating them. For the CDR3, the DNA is TGCGCCAGCAGCTTGGCCCTCCTGGAGGGCACAGATACGCAGTATTTT. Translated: CASSLALLEGTDTQYF.

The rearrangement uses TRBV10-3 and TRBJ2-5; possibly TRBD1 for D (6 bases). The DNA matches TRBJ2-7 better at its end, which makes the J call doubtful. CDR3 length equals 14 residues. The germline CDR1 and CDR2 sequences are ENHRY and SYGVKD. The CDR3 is CAISESGADNEQYF. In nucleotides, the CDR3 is TGTGCCATCAGTGAGTCGGGGGCAGACAACGAGCAGTACTTC.

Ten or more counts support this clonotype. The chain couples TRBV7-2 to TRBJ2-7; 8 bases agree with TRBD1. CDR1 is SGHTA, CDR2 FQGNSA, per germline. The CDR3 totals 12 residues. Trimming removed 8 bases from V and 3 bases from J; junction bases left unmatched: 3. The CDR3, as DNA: TGTGCCAGCGCACAGGGGGGCTACGAGCAGTACTTC. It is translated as CASAQGGYEQYF.

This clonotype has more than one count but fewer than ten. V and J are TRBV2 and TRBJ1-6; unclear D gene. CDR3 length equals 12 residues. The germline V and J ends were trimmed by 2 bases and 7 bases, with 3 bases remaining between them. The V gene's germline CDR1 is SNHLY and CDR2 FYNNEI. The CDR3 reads CASSENNSPLHF. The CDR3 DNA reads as TGTGCCAGCAGTGAAAACAATTCACCCCTCCACTTT.